This T cell receptor (beta chain) was identified during a study of identical twins. Regarding the study as a whole: Twins' surplus sharing was weaker for beta out-of-frame sequences.

Template switching, a step in the protocol, added a universal primer site, and cDNA carried unique molecular identifiers. In TCRdb, the 5' RACE reads were re-called with MiXCR into one record per CDR3 protein. The sample lists about 150,000 distinct CDR3 sequences, roughly 3.5% occurring once. The V and J ends lost 4 bases and 2 bases respectively, with 23 bases between them. Germline V lookup: CDR1 SGHDT, CDR2 YYEEEE. There are 18 residues in the CDR3. This clonotype was detected ten times or more. Its antigen is not known. J is TRBJ2-3 and V is TRBV5-6; tentative D call: TRBD2 (5 bases). The sequenced sample was memory T cells sorted from blood. The source is a young man in good health. CDR3 sequence reads: CASSALPAAEVFTDTQYF. The CDR3 DNA reads TGTGCCAGCAGCGCCCTCCCGGCAGCGGAGGTTTTCACAGATACGCAGTATTTT.